A single sample is the source of the 23 T cell receptor beta chains below, sequenced in a study of blood T cell repertoires in COVID-19 (TCRdb year 2020). Library creation used the immunoSEQ multiplex PCR assay. The table was pulled from immuneACCESS by TCRdb, which kept in-frame rearrangements only. Such tables lose some clones; where checked, under half of the loss comes from unresolved V genes, and the rest has no known cause. The sample records about 290,000 clones, roughly 86% of which are singletons. The ten top clones hold 11% of the sample. Sequencing was performed on peripheral blood. The receptors were gathered from a woman aged 25 to 39 with COVID-19, enrolled during active disease.

The chain uses TRBV5-4 and TRBJ2-1, with TRBD2 matching over 8 bases. Germline lookup yields CDR1 SGHNT and CDR2 YYREEE (reference sequence). This CDR3 has 14 residues. V shed 2 bases and J 9 bases; nucleotides not matched to a gene: 7. CDR3 sequence (DNA): TGTGCCAGCAGCTTCGGACTAGCCCAGGGTGAGCAGTTCTTC. This encodes CASSFGLAQGEQFF.

This clone was found a few times. This sequence joins TRBV7-2 and TRBJ2-3; 8 nucleotides agree with TRBD2. Looked up from germline, CDR1 is SGHTA and CDR2 is FQGNSA. V lost 4 bases to trimming and J lost 2 bases; unmatched junction nucleotides: 14. This CDR3 is 18 amino acids long. In DNA, the CDR3 is TGTGCCAGCAGCTCACGGTTCGCGGGGGGAAAATTCACAGATACGCAGTATTTT. The encoded protein is CASSSRFAGGKFTDTQYF.

The chain uses TRBV27 and TRBJ2-3, with 8 bases aligning to TRBD1. This CDR3 is built from 15 residues. Trimming removed 5 bases from V and 1 base from J; junction bases left unmatched: 5. The germline V gene encodes CDR1 MNHEY and CDR2 SMNVEV (reference sequence). The CDR3 coding sequence is TGTGCCAGCAGTACACAGGGGGTGGGCACAGATACGCAGTATTTT. Translation gives CASSTQGVGTDTQYF.

DNA for the CDR3: TGTGCCAGCAGTTTAGGCGCAGCGGGGTTCCGCACAGATACGCAGTATTTT. It translates to CASSLGAAGFRTDTQYF. The chain employs TRBV27 and TRBJ2-3, with 7 bases lining up with TRBD2. This CDR3 is 17 amino acids long. V lost 2 bases, J lost 1 base, and 9 bases stayed unmatched. Germline V gene sequence: CDR1 MNHEY, CDR2 SMNVEV (reference sequence).

The count of this clone is one. The genes are TRBV19 and TRBJ1-1; unclear D gene. CDR3 length: 14 amino acids. Germline V gene lookup returns CDR1 LNHDA and CDR2 SQIVND (reference sequence). Trimming removed 4 bases from V and 8 bases from J, with 17 bases in between. CDR3 amino acids: CASSRSRVRGEAFF. In nucleotides, the CDR3 is TGTGCCAGTAGTAGATCACGGGTTCGAGGAGAAGCTTTCTTT.

V usage is TRBV7-9 and J usage is TRBJ1-2, with 9 positions matching TRBD1. From germline, CDR1 is SEHNR and CDR2 FQNEAQ (reference sequence). The CDR3 contains 16 residues. The J segment lost 5 bases and the V segment lost 2 bases, leaving 9 bases of the junction unmatched. The chain's CDR3 is CASSLPVVGQGYGYTF. DNA for the CDR3: TGTGCCAGCAGCTTACCCGTGGTAGGACAGGGGTATGGCTACACCTTC.

The chain recombines TRBV20-1 with TRBJ1-2; a weak D match, TRBD1 (5 bases). Trimming shortened V by 5 bases and J by 6 bases, and 10 bases separated the two germline ends. The CDR3 consists of 11 residues. Germline lookup yields CDR1 DFQATT and CDR2 SNEGSKA (reference sequence). CDR3 coding DNA: TGCAGTGCTGGGGCCCATAATGGCTACACCTTC. It yields the protein CSAGAHNGYTF.

V is TRBV5-5 and J is TRBJ2-3, with TRBD2 identical over 9 bases. There are 13 residues in the CDR3. Per germline, CDR1 SGHKS and CDR2 YYEKEE (reference sequence). V gave up 10 bases and J gave up 1 base; unmatched junction bases: 4. The CDR3 reads CAGRGGGTDTQYF. CDR3 coding DNA: TGTGCCGGTCGCGGGGGGGGCACAGATACGCAGTATTTT.

V usage is TRBV3-1 (or the pseudogene TRBV3-2) and J usage is TRBJ1-1; no firm D call. V was shortened by 3 bases and J by 0 bases, with 11 bases between the two germline ends. The CDR3 is 15 residues long. Germline CDR1 reads LGHDT; CDR2 reads YNNKEL (reference sequence). CDR3 bases: TGTGCCAGCAGCCACGGGTCCGGGGTGAACACTGAAGCTTTCTTT. It translates to CASSHGSGVNTEAFF.

J is TRBJ1-3 and V is TRBV4-1; D is unresolved. Deletions cut 0 bases from V and 4 bases from J, with 10 bases between. This CDR3 has 15 residues. Germline loops: CDR1 MGHRA, CDR2 YSYEKL. CDR3 coding DNA: TGCGCCAGCAGCCAAGATAGAGCGAGAGGAAACACCATATATTTT. This codes for CASSQDRARGNTIYF.

The gene calls are TRBV5-1 and TRBJ1-1; D ambiguous. The CDR3 length is 13 residues. CDR1 and CDR2 from the germline V gene are SGHRS and YFSETQ. V was trimmed by 2 bases and J by 3 bases, leaving 8 bases between them. CDR3 nucleotides: TGCGCCAGCAGCTTCAGCGGGGACACTGAAGCTTTCTTT. Amino acid sequence: CASSFSGDTEAFF.

V usage is TRBV21-1 and J usage is TRBJ2-3; the table names TRBD1, a call not compared with the DNA. TRBV21-1 is a listed pseudogene. There are 20 residues in the CDR3. Here the CDR3 DNA reads TGTGCCAGCAGCAATTCAGTCCCAGACAGGGTTGTTGGTTACACAGATACGCAGTATTTT. Translated, it gives CASSNSVPDRVVGYTDTQYF.

The V gene is TRBV7-9, the J gene TRBJ1-5; no clear D. The CDR3 spans 12 residues. Germline V gene lookup returns CDR1 SEHNR and CDR2 FQNEAQ (reference sequence). V shed 4 bases and J shed 6 bases, with 7 bases lying between them. CDR3 DNA sequence: TGTGCCAGCAGCTATTATAGTCAGCCCCAGCATTTT. It specifies CASSYYSQPQHF. The full variable domain, with the rest looked up from reference TRBV7-9 and TRBJ1-5, is DTGVSQNPRHKITKRGQNVTFRCDPISEHNRLYWYRQTLGQGPEFLTYFQNEAQLEKSRLLSDRFSAERPKGSFSTLEIQRTEQGDSAMYLCASSYYSQPQHFGDGTRLSIL.

The chain uses TRBV6-2 or TRBV6-3 and TRBJ1-4, with 8 bases identical to TRBD1. This CDR3 contains 18 residues. Germline lookup yields CDR1 MNHEY and CDR2 SVGEGT. The V gene end was trimmed by 0 bases and the J gene end by 3 bases; junction bases not matched to a gene: 9. CDR3 bases: TGTGCCAGCAGTTACTCGATTCACAGGGGGTCGCCTAATGAAAAACTGTTTTTT. It specifies CASSYSIHRGSPNEKLFF.

V usage is TRBV28 and J usage is TRBJ2-2, with 7 bases that match TRBD1. This CDR3 has 15 amino acids. Germline loops: CDR1 MDHEN, CDR2 SYDVKM. Trimming took 6 bases from V and 3 from J; bases not matched to a gene: 7. The CDR3 protein is CASSRWDRDTGELFF. The CDR3 DNA reads TGTGCCAGCAGCCGATGGGACAGAGACACCGGGGAGCTGTTTTTT. Full variable domain (rest looked up from reference TRBV28 and TRBJ2-2): DVKVTQSSRYLVKRTGEKVFLECVQDMDHENMFWYRQDPGLGLRLIYFSYDVKMKEKGDIPEGYSVSREKKERFSLILESASTNQTSMYLCASSRWDRDTGELFFGEGSRLTVL.

The rearrangement joins TRBV11-1 to TRBJ2-7, with D perhaps TRBD2 (5 bases). Germline CDR1 and CDR2: SGHAT and FQDESV (reference sequence). V was pared by 2 bases and J by 0 bases, with 11 bases between. CDR3 length: 15 residues. This chain's CDR3 is CASSLPGEASYEQYF. CDR3 nucleotides: TGTGCCAGCAGCTTACCCGGGGAAGCCTCCTACGAGCAGTACTTC.

The rearrangement links TRBV27 to TRBJ2-1, with 13 bases matching TRBD2. The CDR3 runs 17 residues. Per the germline V gene, CDR1 is MNHEY and CDR2 is SMNVEV (reference sequence). Trimming removed 6 bases from V and 9 bases from J; junction bases left unmatched: 14. CDR3 residues: CASSPSGLAGAQGEQFF. DNA of the CDR3: TGTGCCAGCAGCCCTTCCGGACTAGCGGGGGCTCAGGGTGAGCAGTTCTTC.

To note about this clone: This sequence may be a read error, since a much larger clone differs from it by one base. Additional DNA sequences in this sample encode the identical CDR3. The chain joins TRBV4-1 to TRBJ1-2, with 7 bases lining up with TRBD1. CDR3 length: 15 residues. The J segment lost 5 bases and the V segment lost 0 bases, leaving 6 bases of the junction unmatched. Germline V gives CDR1 MGHRA, CDR2 YSYEKL. CDR3 bases: TGCGCCAGCAGCCAAGATGATGCAGGGGGATATGGCTACACCTTC. Protein sequence: CASSQDDAGGYGYTF.

This clone was observed a few times. The gene calls are TRBV4-2 and TRBJ2-7, with 8 nucleotides matching TRBD2. The CDR3 runs to 18 residues. The V and J ends lost 0 bases and 6 bases, in that order; junction bases with no gene match: 16. CDR1 is LGHNA and CDR2 is YNFKEQ in the germline V gene. CDR3 in amino acids: CASSQDISTGLESIEQYF. CDR3 nucleotides: TGTGCCAGCAGCCAAGATATAAGTACGGGACTAGAGAGCATCGAGCAGTACTTC.

A note on this clone: Other DNA sequences of this sample code for an identical CDR3. The chain combines TRBV19 with TRBJ1-1; 8 bases line up with TRBD1. Looked up from germline, CDR1 is LNHDA and CDR2 is SQIVND (reference sequence). This CDR3 has 14 amino acids. J lost 1 base, V lost 4 bases, and 2 bases had no gene match. CDR3 nucleotide sequence: TGTGCCAGTAGTAGCGGACAGGGGAACACTGAAGCTTTCTTT. This encodes CASSSGQGNTEAFF.

This chain joins TRBV27 and TRBJ2-1, with D maybe TRBD1 (5 bases). The CDR3 consists of 14 residues. The V end lost 6 bases, the J end lost 7 bases, and 16 bases lay between the germline ends. Germline-derived CDR1 and CDR2 are MNHEY and SMNVEV (reference sequence). The CDR3 DNA is TGTGCCAGCAGCCTAGGGGCTACGTATAATGAGCAGTTCTTC. This translates into CASSLGATYNEQFF.

The CDR3 DNA sequence: TGTGCCCCCGAGGCCATACGTAATCAGCCCCAGCATTTT. Protein product: CAPEAIRNQPQHF. V is TRBV6-4 and J is TRBJ1-5; no clear D. Per the germline V gene, CDR1 is MRHNA and CDR2 is SNTAGT. Between the trimmed V and J ends, which lost 11 bases and 4 bases, there was a span of 15 bases. The CDR3 runs 13 residues.

The chain uses TRBV5-6 and TRBJ1-2, with D uncertain. CDR3 length: 14 residues. From germline, CDR1 is SGHDT and CDR2 YYEEEE. The ends were cut back, 0 bases at V and 7 bases at J, with 13 bases in the middle. The CDR3, as DNA: TGTGCCAGCAGCTTGGAACTGAATACTCTTGGCTACACCTTC. Its protein product is CASSLELNTLGYTF. Drawing the rest from reference TRBV5-6 and TRBJ1-2, the complete variable domain is DAGVTQSPTHLIKTRGQQVTLRCSPKSGHDTVSWYQQALGQGPQFIFQYYEEEERQRGNFPDRFSGHQFPNYSSELNVNALLLGDSALYLCASSLELNTLGYTFGSGTRLTVV.